Listed below are T cell receptor beta chains from one sample, sequenced in a study of blood T cell repertoires in COVID-19. Measured with immunoSEQ multiplex PCR; TCRdb has only the in-frame clones, and not every one. The data show some 400,000 clones, with roughly nine tenths seen just once and roughly 1.1% held by the top ten. The material sequenced was PBMCs or T cells enriched from blood (not recorded which). The receptor set was obtained from a man aged 30 to 45 who had recovered from COVID-19. CDR3s include the opening cysteine and the closing phenylalanine or tryptophan. D genes are given only for firm matches. Only some rows state a clone size, as once, few, many or a class for expanded clones.

j_gene: TRBJ2-3
v_gene: TRBV5-1
d_gene: TRBD1
abundance: -
CDR3aa: CASSLISQGPPDTQYF
CDR3nt: TGCGCCAGCAGCCTCATCTCACAGGGGCCCCCAGATACGCAGTATTTT

j_gene: TRBJ1-1
v_gene: TRBV7-9
d_gene: -
abundance: once
CDR3aa: CASSLVGANTEAFF
CDR3nt: TGTGCCAGCAGCTTAGTTGGGGCTAACACTGAAGCTTTCTTT

j_gene: TRBJ1-6
v_gene: TRBV4-2
d_gene: TRBD1
abundance: once
CDR3aa: CASSLTGEVTYNSPLHF
CDR3nt: TGTGCCAGCAGCCTGACAGGGGAAGTAACCTATAATTCACCCCTCCACTTT

j_gene: TRBJ1-2
v_gene: TRBV5-6
d_gene: TRBD1
abundance: -
CDR3aa: CASNLLKSIPGTGNYGYTF
CDR3nt: TGTGCCAGCAACTTACTAAAATCTATACCCGGGACAGGGAACTATGGCTACACCTTC

j_gene: TRBJ2-3
v_gene: TRBV5-1
d_gene: TRBD2
abundance: -
CDR3aa: CASSFTIGREYSDTQYF
CDR3nt: TGCGCCAGCAGCTTCACGATTGGGCGGGAGTACTCAGATACGCAGTATTTT

j_gene: TRBJ1-2
v_gene: TRBV6-5
d_gene: -
abundance: -
CDR3aa: CASSYYGREYGYTF
CDR3nt: TGTGCCAGCAGTTACTATGGCAGGGAATATGGCTACACCTTC

j_gene: TRBJ1-1
v_gene: TRBV19
d_gene: -
abundance: -
CDR3aa: CASSPYTETEAFF
CDR3nt: TGTGCCAGTAGTCCGTACACCGAAACTGAAGCTTTCTTT

j_gene: TRBJ1-2
v_gene: TRBV19
d_gene: TRBD1
abundance: -
CDR3aa: CASSRGTDYGHNGYTF
CDR3nt: TGTGCCAGTAGTAGGGGGACAGACTACGGACATAATGGCTACACCTTC

j_gene: TRBJ2-7
v_gene: TRBV25-1
d_gene: -
abundance: -
CDR3aa: CASSETTRQYF
CDR3nt: TGTGCCAGCAGTGAAACCACTCGGCAGTACTTC

j_gene: TRBJ2-1
v_gene: TRBV5-8
d_gene: TRBD2
abundance: -
CDR3aa: CASSLLLLAGGDEQFF
CDR3nt: TGTGCCAGCAGCTTGCTCCTACTAGCGGGGGGGGATGAGCAGTTCTTC

j_gene: TRBJ2-1
v_gene: TRBV7-6
d_gene: -
abundance: -
CDR3aa: CASSSGDLYYNEQFF
CDR3nt: TGTGCCAGCAGCTCGGGGGACCTGTACTACAATGAGCAGTTCTTC

j_gene: TRBJ2-7
v_gene: TRBV5-1
d_gene: TRBD2
abundance: once
CDR3aa: CASSLLAGGALGYEQYF
CDR3nt: TGCGCCAGCAGCTTACTAGCGGGAGGGGCCTTGGGCTACGAGCAGTACTTC

j_gene: TRBJ2-1
v_gene: TRBV19
d_gene: TRBD1
abundance: -
CDR3aa: CASSSRGTGGVGEQFF
CDR3nt: TGTGCCAGTAGTTCCCGCGGGACAGGGGGGGTCGGTGAGCAGTTCTTC

j_gene: TRBJ2-4
v_gene: TRBV11-2
d_gene: -
abundance: once
CDR3aa: CASSLVHPAVGAKNIQYF
CDR3nt: TGTGCCAGCAGCTTAGTCCACCCCGCGGTTGGGGCCAAAAACATTCAGTACTTC

j_gene: TRBJ1-1
v_gene: TRBV28
d_gene: -
abundance: -
CDR3aa: CASRGGGIMVNTEAFF
CDR3nt: TGTGCCAGCAGAGGGGGGGGAATTATGGTGAACACTGAAGCTTTCTTT

j_gene: TRBJ2-3
v_gene: TRBV7-8
d_gene: -
abundance: -
CDR3aa: CASSLGWGVKTDTQYF
CDR3nt: TGTGCCAGCAGCTTAGGGTGGGGAGTTAAGACAGATACGCAGTATTTT

j_gene: TRBJ1-5
v_gene: TRBV3-1/TRBV3-2
d_gene: -
abundance: -
CDR3aa: CASSQEGSHQPQHF
CDR3nt: TGTGCCAGCAGCCAAGAGGGCAGTCATCAGCCCCAGCATTTT

j_gene: TRBJ2-1
v_gene: TRBV3-1/TRBV3-2
d_gene: TRBD2
abundance: -
CDR3aa: CASSHVGSGSPYNEQFF
CDR3nt: TGTGCCAGCAGCCATGTTGGTAGCGGGAGCCCCTACAATGAGCAGTTCTTC

j_gene: TRBJ1-4
v_gene: TRBV4-1
d_gene: TRBD1
abundance: -
CDR3aa: CASSQGGQGAGNEKLFF
CDR3nt: TGCGCCAGCAGCCAAGGGGGCCAGGGGGCCGGTAATGAAAAACTGTTTTTT

j_gene: TRBJ1-2
v_gene: TRBV10-1
d_gene: TRBD1
abundance: once
CDR3aa: CASSESGQGPTGYTF
CDR3nt: TGCGCCAGCAGTGAGTCGGGACAGGGTCCGACTGGCTACACCTTC

j_gene: TRBJ1-3
v_gene: TRBV9
d_gene: -
abundance: -
CDR3aa: CASSVYSGNTIYF
CDR3nt: TGTGCCAGCAGCGTCTACAGTGGAAACACCATATATTTT

j_gene: TRBJ2-7
v_gene: TRBV19
d_gene: TRBD2
abundance: once
CDR3aa: CASSILPVTSGPYEQYF
CDR3nt: TGTGCCAGTAGTATTCTTCCCGTGACTAGCGGTCCCTACGAGCAGTACTTC

j_gene: TRBJ1-2
v_gene: TRBV12-3/TRBV12-4
d_gene: -
abundance: -
CDR3aa: CASRGDSPGETF
CDR3nt: TGTGCCAGCAGGGGCGACAGCCCGGGGGAAACCTTC

j_gene: TRBJ2-1
v_gene: TRBV7-9
d_gene: -
abundance: -
CDR3aa: CASSLSGGPFGEQFF
CDR3nt: TGTGCCAGCAGCTTAAGCGGAGGGCCTTTTGGCGAGCAGTTCTTC

j_gene: TRBJ2-3
v_gene: TRBV25-1
d_gene: TRBD1
abundance: -
CDR3aa: CASSVGGKGDTQYF
CDR3nt: TGTGCCAGCAGTGTAGGGGGCAAGGGAGATACGCAGTATTTT

j_gene: TRBJ1-2
v_gene: TRBV19
d_gene: TRBD1
abundance: -
CDR3aa: CASRDRGRLAGYTF
CDR3nt: TGTGCCAGTAGAGACAGGGGGCGCCTCGCTGGCTACACCTTC

j_gene: TRBJ1-4
v_gene: TRBV10-1
d_gene: -
abundance: -
CDR3aa: CASSGGTEKLFF
CDR3nt: TGCGCCAGCAGTGGAGGGACAGAAAAACTGTTTTTT

j_gene: TRBJ1-2
v_gene: TRBV4-1
d_gene: -
abundance: -
CDR3aa: CASSRLPTNNYGYTF
CDR3nt: TGCGCCAGCAGCCGCCTACCAACGAACAACTATGGCTACACCTTC

j_gene: TRBJ1-5
v_gene: TRBV19
d_gene: -
abundance: -
CDR3aa: CASSIEAGESPQHF
CDR3nt: TGTGCCAGTAGTATAGAGGCAGGGGAGTCGCCCCAGCATTTT

j_gene: TRBJ2-3
v_gene: TRBV7-2
d_gene: TRBD2
abundance: -
CDR3aa: CASSLEGTSGRVGHF
CDR3nt: TGTGCCAGCAGCTTAGAGGGGACTAGCGGGAGGGTTGGGCATTTT

j_gene: TRBJ2-7
v_gene: TRBV29-1
d_gene: -
abundance: -
CDR3aa: CSVRPGISYEQYF
CDR3nt: TGCAGCGTCCGGCCAGGGATTTCCTACGAGCAGTACTTC

j_gene: TRBJ2-1
v_gene: TRBV7-9
d_gene: TRBD2
abundance: -
CDR3aa: CASSFTLAGVNEQFF
CDR3nt: TGTGCCAGCAGCTTTACCCTAGCGGGAGTTAATGAGCAGTTCTTC

j_gene: TRBJ2-2
v_gene: TRBV29-1
d_gene: -
abundance: -
CDR3aa: CSVFKNTGELFF
CDR3nt: TGCAGCGTGTTCAAGAACACCGGGGAGCTGTTTTTT

j_gene: TRBJ2-3
v_gene: TRBV7-9
d_gene: -
abundance: -
CDR3aa: CASSSLQGADTQYF
CDR3nt: TGTGCCAGCAGCTCCTTACAGGGTGCAGATACGCAGTATTTT

j_gene: TRBJ2-5
v_gene: TRBV6-5
d_gene: -
abundance: once
CDR3aa: CASTAGGLETQYF
CDR3nt: TGTGCCAGCACCGCTGGGGGCCTAGAGACCCAGTACTTC

j_gene: TRBJ2-7
v_gene: TRBV5-1
d_gene: -
abundance: -
CDR3aa: CASSLVGASGEQYF
CDR3nt: TGCGCCAGCAGCTTGGTTGGGGCCTCGGGCGAGCAGTACTTC

j_gene: TRBJ1-1
v_gene: TRBV3-1/TRBV3-2
d_gene: -
abundance: -
CDR3aa: CASSEVFPNTEAFF
CDR3nt: TGTGCCAGCTCCGAGGTGTTCCCGAACACTGAAGCTTTCTTT

j_gene: TRBJ2-7
v_gene: TRBV28
d_gene: -
abundance: -
CDR3aa: CASSPTDSTYYEQYF
CDR3nt: TGTGCCAGCAGTCCAACGGACTCTACTTACTACGAGCAGTACTTC

j_gene: TRBJ1-6
v_gene: TRBV2
d_gene: TRBD1
abundance: -
CDR3aa: CASRPTGLNSPLHF
CDR3nt: TGTGCCAGCAGACCGACAGGGCTGAATTCACCCCTCCACTTT

j_gene: TRBJ1-2
v_gene: TRBV5-1
d_gene: -
abundance: -
CDR3aa: CASSFTGEDGYTF
CDR3nt: TGCGCCAGCAGCTTTACCGGAGAGGATGGCTACACCTTC

j_gene: TRBJ2-2
v_gene: TRBV18
d_gene: -
abundance: -
CDR3aa: CASSPPNSLNTGELFF
CDR3nt: TGTGCCAGCTCACCACCAAACTCCCTGAACACCGGGGAGCTGTTTTTT

j_gene: TRBJ2-2
v_gene: TRBV28
d_gene: -
abundance: -
CDR3aa: CASSQTDRNTGELFF
CDR3nt: TGTGCCAGCAGCCAGACGGACAGAAACACCGGGGAGCTGTTTTTT

j_gene: TRBJ1-1
v_gene: TRBV5-5
d_gene: -
abundance: -
CDR3aa: CASSLVVLDYMNTEAFF
CDR3nt: TGTGCCAGCAGCTTGGTTGTCCTAGATTACATGAACACTGAAGCTTTCTTT